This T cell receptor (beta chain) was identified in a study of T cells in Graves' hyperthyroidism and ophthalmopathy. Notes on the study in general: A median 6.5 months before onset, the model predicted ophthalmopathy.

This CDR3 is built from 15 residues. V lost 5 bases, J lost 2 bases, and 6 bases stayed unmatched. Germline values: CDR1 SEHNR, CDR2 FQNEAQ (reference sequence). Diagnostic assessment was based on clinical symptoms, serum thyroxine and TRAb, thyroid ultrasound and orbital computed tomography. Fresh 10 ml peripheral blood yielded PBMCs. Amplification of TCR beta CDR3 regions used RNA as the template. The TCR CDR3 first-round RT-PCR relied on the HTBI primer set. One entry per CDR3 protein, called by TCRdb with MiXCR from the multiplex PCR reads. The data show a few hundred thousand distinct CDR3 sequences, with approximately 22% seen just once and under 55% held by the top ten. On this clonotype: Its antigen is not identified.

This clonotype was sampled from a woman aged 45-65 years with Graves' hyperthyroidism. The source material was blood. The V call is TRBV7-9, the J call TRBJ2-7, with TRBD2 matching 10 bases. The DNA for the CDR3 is TGTGCCAGCAGCGAATTTAGCGGGGGGACCTACGAGCAGTACTTC. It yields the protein CASSEFSGGTYEQYF.